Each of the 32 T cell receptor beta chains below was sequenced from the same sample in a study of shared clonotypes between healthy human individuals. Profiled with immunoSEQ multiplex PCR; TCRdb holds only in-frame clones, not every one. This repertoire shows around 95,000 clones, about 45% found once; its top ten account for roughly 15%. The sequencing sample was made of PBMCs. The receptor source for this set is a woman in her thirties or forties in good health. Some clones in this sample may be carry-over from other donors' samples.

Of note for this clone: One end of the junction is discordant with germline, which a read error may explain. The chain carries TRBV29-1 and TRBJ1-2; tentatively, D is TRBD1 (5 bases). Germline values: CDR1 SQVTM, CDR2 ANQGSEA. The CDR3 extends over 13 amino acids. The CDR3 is CSAEDVGPEGYTF. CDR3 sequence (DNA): TGCAGCGCTGAAGATGTGGGACCGGAGGGCTACACCTTC.

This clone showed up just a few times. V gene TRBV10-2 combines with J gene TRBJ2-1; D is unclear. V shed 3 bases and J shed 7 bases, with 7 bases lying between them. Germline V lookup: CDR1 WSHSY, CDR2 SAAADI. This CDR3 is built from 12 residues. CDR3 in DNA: TGCGCCAGCAGTGACAGCTCTAATGAGCAGTTCTTC. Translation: CASSDSSNEQFF.

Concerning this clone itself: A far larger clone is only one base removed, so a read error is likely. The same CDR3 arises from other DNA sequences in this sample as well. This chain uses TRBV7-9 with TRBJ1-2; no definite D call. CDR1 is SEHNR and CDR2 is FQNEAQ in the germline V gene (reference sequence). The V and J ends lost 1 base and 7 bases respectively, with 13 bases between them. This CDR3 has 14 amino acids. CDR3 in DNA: TGTGCCAGCAGCTTAGGCCCAGATTCCGGTGGCTACACCTTC. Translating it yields CASSLGPDSGGYTF.

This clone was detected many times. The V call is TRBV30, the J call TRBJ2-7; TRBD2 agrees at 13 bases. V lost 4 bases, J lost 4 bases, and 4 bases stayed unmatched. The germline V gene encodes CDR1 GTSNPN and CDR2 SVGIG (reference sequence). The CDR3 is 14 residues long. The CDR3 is CAWNRLAGGYEQYF. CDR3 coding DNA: TGTGCCTGGAACCGACTAGCGGGGGGTTACGAGCAGTACTTC.

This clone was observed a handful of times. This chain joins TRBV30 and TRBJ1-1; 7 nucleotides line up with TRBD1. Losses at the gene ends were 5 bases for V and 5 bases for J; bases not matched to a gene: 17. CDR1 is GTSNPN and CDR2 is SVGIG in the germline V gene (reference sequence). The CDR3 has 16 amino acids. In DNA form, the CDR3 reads TGTGCCTGGTCTCCTGACAGGGTGGGGTTTTGGACTGAAGCTTTCTTT. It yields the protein CAWSPDRVGFWTEAFF.

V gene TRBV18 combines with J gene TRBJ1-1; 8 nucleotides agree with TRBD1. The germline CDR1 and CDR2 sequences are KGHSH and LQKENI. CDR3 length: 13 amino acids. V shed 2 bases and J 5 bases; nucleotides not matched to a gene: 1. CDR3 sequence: CASSPTGGTEAFF. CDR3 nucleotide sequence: TGTGCCAGCTCACCAACAGGGGGAACTGAAGCTTTCTTT.

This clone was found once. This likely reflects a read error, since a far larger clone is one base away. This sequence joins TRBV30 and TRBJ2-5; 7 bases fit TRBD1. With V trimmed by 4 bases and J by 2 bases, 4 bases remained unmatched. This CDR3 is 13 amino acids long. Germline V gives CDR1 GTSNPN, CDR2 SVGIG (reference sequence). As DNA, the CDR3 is TGTGCCTGGATAGGACAGGAGCAAGAGACCCAGTACTTC. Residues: CAWIGQEQETQYF. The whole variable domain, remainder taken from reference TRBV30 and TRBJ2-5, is SQTIHQWPATLVQPVGSPLSLECTVEGTSNPNLYWYRQAAGRGLQLLFYSVGIGQISSEVPQNLSASRPQDRQFILSSKKLLLSDSGFYLCAWIGQEQETQYFGPGTRLLVL.

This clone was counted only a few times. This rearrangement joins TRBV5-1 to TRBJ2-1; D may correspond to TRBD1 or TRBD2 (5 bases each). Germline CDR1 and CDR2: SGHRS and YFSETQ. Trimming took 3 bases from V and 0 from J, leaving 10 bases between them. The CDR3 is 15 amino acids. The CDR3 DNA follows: TGCGCCAGCAGCTGGGACCTTACCTCCTACAATGAGCAGTTCTTC. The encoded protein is CASSWDLTSYNEQFF.

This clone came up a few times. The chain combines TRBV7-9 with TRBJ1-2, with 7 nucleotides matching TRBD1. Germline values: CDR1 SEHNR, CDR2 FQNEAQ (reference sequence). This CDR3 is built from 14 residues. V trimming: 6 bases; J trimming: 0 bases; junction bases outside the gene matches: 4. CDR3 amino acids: CASRRDSSNYGYTF. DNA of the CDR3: TGTGCCAGCAGGCGGGACAGCTCTAACTATGGCTACACCTTC.

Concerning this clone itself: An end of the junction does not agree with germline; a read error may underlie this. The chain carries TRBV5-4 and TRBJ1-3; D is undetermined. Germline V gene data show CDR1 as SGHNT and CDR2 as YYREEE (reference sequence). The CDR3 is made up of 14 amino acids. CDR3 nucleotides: TGTGCCAGCAGTTTGGGGTTCTCTGGAAACACCATATATTTT. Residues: CASSLGFSGNTIYF.

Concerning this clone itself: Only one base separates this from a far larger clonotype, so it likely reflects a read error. The CDR3 sequence: CASSASGSSYEQYF. The CDR3 DNA sequence: TGTGCCAGCAGCGCCAGCGGCAGCTCCTACGAGCAGTACTTC. V usage is TRBV5-4 and J usage is TRBJ2-5; a weak D match, TRBD2 (5 bases). Near its end, the DNA agrees better with TRBJ2-7, so the J call may be wrong. Germline values: CDR1 SGHNT, CDR2 YYREEE (reference sequence). This CDR3 has 14 residues.

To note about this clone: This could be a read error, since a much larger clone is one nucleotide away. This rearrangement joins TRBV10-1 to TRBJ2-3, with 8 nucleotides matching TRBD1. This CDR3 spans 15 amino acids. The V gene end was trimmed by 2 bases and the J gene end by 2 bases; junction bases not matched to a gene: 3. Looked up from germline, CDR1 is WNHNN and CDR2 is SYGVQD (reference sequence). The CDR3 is CASSEGQGHTDTQYF. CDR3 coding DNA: TGCGCCAGCAGTGAGGGACAGGGACACACAGATACGCAGTATTTT.

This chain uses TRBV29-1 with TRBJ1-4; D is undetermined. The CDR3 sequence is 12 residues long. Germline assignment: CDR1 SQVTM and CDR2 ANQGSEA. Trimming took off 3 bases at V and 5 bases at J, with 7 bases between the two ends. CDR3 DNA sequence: TGCAGCGTTGACGGGCCCAATGAAAAACTGTTTTTT. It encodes CSVDGPNEKLFF.

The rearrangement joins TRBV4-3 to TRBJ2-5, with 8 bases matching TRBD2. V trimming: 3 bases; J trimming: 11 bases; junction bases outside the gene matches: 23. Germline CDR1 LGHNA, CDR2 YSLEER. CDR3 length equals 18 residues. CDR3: CASSQSRRVSERESEQYF. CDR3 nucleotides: TGCGCCAGCAGCCAGTCTAGGCGTGTATCGGAGCGGGAGAGTGAGCAGTACTTC.

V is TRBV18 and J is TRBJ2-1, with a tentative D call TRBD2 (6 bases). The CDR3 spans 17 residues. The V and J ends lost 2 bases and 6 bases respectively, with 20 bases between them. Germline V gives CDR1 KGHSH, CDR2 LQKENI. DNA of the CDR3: TGTGCCAGCTCACCAATTGTCCCGTCAGCGGGTCGCAATGAGCAGTTCTTC. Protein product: CASSPIVPSAGRNEQFF.

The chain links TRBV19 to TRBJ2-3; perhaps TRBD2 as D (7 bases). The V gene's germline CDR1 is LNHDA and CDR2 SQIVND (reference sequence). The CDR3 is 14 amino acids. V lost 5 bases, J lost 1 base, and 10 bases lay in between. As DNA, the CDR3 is TGTGCCAGTAGTGGGCGGGGGCGCACAGATACGCAGTATTTT. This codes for CASSGRGRTDTQYF.

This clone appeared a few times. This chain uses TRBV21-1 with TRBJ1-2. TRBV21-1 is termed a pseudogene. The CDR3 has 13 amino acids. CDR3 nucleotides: TGTGCCAGCAGCCCTAGGGGGGGCTCTGGCTACACCTTC. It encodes CASSPRGGSGYTF.

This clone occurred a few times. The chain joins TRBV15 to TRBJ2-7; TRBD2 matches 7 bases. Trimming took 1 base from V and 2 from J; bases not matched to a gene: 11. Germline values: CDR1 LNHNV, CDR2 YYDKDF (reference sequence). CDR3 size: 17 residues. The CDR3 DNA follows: TGTGCCACCAGCAGAGTGGGGATGGCGGGACTAACCTACGAGCAGTACTTC. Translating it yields CATSRVGMAGLTYEQYF.

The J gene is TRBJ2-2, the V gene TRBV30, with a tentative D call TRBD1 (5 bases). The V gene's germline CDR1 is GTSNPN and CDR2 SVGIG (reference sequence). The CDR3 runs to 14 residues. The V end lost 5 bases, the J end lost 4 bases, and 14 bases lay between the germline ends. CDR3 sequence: CAWSGHRFTGELFF. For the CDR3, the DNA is TGTGCCTGGTCTGGACACCGTTTCACCGGGGAGCTGTTTTTT.

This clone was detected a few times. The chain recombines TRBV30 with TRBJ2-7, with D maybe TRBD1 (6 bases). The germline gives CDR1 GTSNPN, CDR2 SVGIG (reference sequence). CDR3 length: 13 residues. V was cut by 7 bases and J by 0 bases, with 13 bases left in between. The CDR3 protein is CAYSRGSSYEQYF. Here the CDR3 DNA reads TGTGCCTACTCCAGGGGCAGCTCCTACGAGCAGTACTTC.

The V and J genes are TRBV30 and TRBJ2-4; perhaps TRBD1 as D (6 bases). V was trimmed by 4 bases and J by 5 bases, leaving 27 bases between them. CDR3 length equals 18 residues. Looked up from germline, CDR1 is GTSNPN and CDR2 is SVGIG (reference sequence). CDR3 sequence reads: CAWTPSIDRFGGQNIQYF. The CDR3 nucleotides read TGTGCCTGGACCCCGTCCATCGACAGGTTTGGGGGCCAAAACATTCAGTACTTC.

The CDR3: CASSLVGTGIHYEQYF. The CDR3 bases are TGTGCCAGCAGCTTAGTTGGGACCGGTATCCACTACGAGCAGTACTTC. The V gene is TRBV7-2, the J gene TRBJ2-7; D is perhaps TRBD1 or TRBD2 (5 bases each). Germline CDR1 SGHTA, CDR2 FQGNSA. Deletions cut 1 base from V and 3 bases from J, with 16 bases between. The CDR3 spans 16 residues. The full variable domain, completed using reference TRBV7-2 and TRBJ2-7, is GAGVSQSPSNKVTEKGKDVELRCDPISGHTALYWYRQSLGQGLEFLIYFQGNSAPDKSGLPSDRFSAERTGGSVSTLTIQRTQQEDSAVYLCASSLVGTGIHYEQYFGPGTRLTVT.

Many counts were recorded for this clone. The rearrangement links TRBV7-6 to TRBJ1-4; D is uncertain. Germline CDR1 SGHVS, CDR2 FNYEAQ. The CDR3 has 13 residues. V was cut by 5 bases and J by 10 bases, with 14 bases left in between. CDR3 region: CASSPNWSGKLFF. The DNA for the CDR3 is TGTGCCAGCAGCCCAAACTGGTCGGGAAAACTGTTTTTT.

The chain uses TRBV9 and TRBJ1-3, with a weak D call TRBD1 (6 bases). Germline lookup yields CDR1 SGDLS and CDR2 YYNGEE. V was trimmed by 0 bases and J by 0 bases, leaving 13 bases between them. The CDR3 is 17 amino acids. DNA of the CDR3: TGTGCCAGCAGCGTAGACCACAGGGCTTTCTCTGGAAACACCATATATTTT. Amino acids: CASSVDHRAFSGNTIYF.

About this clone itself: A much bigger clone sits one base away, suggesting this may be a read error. CDR3 loop: CASSSSVMNTEALF. As DNA, the CDR3 is TGCGCCAGCAGCTCGTCAGTTATGAACACTGAAGCTCTCTTT. The chain has TRBV5-1 and TRBJ1-1; D remains ambiguous. The CDR3 extends over 14 amino acids. Germline V lookup: CDR1 SGHRS, CDR2 YFSETQ.

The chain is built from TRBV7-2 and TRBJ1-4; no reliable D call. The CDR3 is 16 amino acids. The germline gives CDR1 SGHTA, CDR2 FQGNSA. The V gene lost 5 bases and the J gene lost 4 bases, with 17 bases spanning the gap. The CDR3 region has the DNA TGTGCCAGCAGCCCCTGGCGCGGACGAAATAATGAAAAACTGTTTTTT. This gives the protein CASSPWRGRNNEKLFF.

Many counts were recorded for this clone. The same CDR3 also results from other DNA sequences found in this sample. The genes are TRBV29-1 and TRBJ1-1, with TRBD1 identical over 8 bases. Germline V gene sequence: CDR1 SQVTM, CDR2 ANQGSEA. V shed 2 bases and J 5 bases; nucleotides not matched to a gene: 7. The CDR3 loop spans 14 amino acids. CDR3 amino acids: CSVEPTGGGTEAFF. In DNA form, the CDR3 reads TGCAGCGTTGAACCTACAGGGGGTGGGACTGAAGCTTTCTTT.

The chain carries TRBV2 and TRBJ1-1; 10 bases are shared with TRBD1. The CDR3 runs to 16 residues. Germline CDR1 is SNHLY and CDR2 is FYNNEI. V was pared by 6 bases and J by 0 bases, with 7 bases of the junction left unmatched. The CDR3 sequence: CASRTGGWGLNTEAFF. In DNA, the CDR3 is TGTGCCAGCAGGACAGGGGGCTGGGGTTTGAACACTGAAGCTTTCTTT. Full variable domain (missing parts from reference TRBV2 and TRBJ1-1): EPEVTQTPSHQVTQMGQEVILRCVPISNHLYFYWYRQILGQKVEFLVSFYNNEISEKSEIFDDQFSVERPDGSNFTLKIRSTKLEDSAMYFCASRTGGWGLNTEAFFGQGTRLTVV.

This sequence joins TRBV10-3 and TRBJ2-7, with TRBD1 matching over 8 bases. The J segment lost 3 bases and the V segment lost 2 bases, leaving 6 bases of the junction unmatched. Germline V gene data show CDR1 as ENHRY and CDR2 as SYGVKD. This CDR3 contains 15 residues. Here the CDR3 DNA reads TGTGCCATCAGTGAGGCCCAGGGGGCAGGCTACGAGCAGTACTTC. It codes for CAISEAQGAGYEQYF.

As DNA, the CDR3 is TGTGCCAGCAGTGACAGGGATAGCACAGATACGCAGTATTTT. Residues: CASSDRDSTDTQYF. J is TRBJ2-3 and V is TRBV2; possible D gene TRBD1, 5 bases. CDR1 and CDR2 (germline): SNHLY, FYNNEI. The CDR3 has 14 amino acids. V was trimmed by 3 bases and J by 0 bases, leaving 7 bases between them. The full variable domain, with the rest looked up from reference TRBV2 and TRBJ2-3, is EPEVTQTPSHQVTQMGQEVILRCVPISNHLYFYWYRQILGQKVEFLVSFYNNEISEKSEIFDDQFSVERPDGSNFTLKIRSTKLEDSAMYFCASSDRDSTDTQYFGPGTRLTVL.

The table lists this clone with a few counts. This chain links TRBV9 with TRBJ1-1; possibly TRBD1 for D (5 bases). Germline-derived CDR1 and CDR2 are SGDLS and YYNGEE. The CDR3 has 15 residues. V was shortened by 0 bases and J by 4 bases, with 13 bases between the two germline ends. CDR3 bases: TGTGCCAGCAGCGTAGCTGGGGGTTCCTTCACTGAAGCTTTCTTT. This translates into CASSVAGGSFTEAFF.

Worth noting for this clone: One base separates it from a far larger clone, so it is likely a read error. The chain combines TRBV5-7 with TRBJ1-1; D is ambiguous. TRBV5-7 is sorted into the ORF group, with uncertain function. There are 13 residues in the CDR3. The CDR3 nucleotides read TGTGCCAGCCGCTTTTCCGAGAACACTGAAGCTTTCTTT. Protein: CASRFSENTEAFF.